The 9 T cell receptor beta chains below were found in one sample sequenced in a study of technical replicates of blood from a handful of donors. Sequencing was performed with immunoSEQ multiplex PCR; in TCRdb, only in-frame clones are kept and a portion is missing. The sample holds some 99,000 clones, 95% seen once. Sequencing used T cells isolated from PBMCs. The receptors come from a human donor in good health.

The CDR3 DNA follows: TGTGCCAGCAGCATAGGAGGGACGTTTAGCAATCAGCCCCAGCATTTT. Amino acid sequence: CASSIGGTFSNQPQHF. V and J are TRBV5-5 and TRBJ1-5; TRBD1 might be the D (5 bases). V lost 4 bases and J 0 bases, leaving 14 bases between the germline ends. The CDR3 is 16 residues long. CDR1 SGHKS and CDR2 YYEKEE come from the germline V gene (reference sequence).

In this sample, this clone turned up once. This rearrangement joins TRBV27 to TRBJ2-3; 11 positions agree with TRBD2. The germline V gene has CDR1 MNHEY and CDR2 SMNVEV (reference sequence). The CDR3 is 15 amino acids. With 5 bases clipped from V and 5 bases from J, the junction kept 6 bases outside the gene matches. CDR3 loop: CASSPWTSGQDTQYF. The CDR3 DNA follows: TGTGCCAGCAGTCCCTGGACTAGCGGGCAAGATACGCAGTATTTT.

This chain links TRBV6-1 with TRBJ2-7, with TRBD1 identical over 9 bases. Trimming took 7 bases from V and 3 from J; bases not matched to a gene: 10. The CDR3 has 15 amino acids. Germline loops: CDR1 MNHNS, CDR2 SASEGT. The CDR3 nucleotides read TGTGCCAGCAACCCAAGACAGGGGGAAATCTACGAGCAGTACTTC. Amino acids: CASNPRQGEIYEQYF.

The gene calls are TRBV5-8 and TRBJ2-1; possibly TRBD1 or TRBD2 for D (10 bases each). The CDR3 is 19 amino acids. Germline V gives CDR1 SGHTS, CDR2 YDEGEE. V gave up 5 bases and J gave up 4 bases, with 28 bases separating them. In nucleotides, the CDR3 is TGTGCCAGCAGACGGACAGGGGGACCTAGCGGGAGTGTGTACAATGAGCAGTTCTTC. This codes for CASRRTGGPSGSVYNEQFF.

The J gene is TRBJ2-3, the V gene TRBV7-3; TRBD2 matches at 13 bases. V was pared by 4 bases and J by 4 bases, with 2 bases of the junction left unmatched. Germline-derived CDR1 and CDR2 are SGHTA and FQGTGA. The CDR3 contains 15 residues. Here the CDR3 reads CASSSGLAGPDTQYF. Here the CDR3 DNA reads TGTGCCAGCAGCTCGGGACTAGCGGGACCAGATACGCAGTATTTT.

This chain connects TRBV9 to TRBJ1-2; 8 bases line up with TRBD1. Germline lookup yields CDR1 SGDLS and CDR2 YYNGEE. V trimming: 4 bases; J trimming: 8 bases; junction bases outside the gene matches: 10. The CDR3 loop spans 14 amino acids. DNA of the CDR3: TGTGCCAGCAGCCCCGGACAGGGATCCCTCGGCTACACCTTC. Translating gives CASSPGQGSLGYTF. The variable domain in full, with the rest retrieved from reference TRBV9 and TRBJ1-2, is DSGVTQTPKHLITATGQRVTLRCSPRSGDLSVYWYQQSLDQGLQFLIQYYNGEERAKGNILERFSAQQFPDLHSELNLSSLELGDSALYFCASSPGQGSLGYTFGSGTRLTVV.

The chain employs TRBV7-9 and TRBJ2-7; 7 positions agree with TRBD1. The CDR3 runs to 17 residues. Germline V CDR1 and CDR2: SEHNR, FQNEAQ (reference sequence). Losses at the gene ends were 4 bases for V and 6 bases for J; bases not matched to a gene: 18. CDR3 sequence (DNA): TGTGCCAGCAGCTCCAGCACTATAGGGGGCGCAGGGCTCGAGCAGTACTTC. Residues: CASSSSTIGGAGLEQYF.

The CDR3 region is CASSVAEAQETQYF. CDR3 nucleotide sequence: TGCGCCAGCAGCGTAGCGGAGGCGCAAGAGACCCAGTACTTC. The chain uses TRBV5-1 and TRBJ2-5; a weak D match, TRBD2 (6 bases). With 4 bases removed from V and 2 bases from J, the gap between germline ends came to 12 bases. CDR1 is SGHRS and CDR2 is YFSETQ in the germline V gene. This CDR3 has 14 residues.

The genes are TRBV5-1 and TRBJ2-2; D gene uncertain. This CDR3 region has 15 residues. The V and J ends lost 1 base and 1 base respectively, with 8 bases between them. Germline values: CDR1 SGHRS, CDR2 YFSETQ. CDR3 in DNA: TGCGCCAGCAGCTTGAATGCGGAGAACACCGGGGAGCTGTTTTTT. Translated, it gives CASSLNAENTGELFF. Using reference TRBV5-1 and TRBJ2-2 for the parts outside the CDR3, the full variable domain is KAGVTQTPRYLIKTRGQQVTLSCSPISGHRSVSWYQQTPGQGLQFLFEYFSETQRNKGNFPGRFSGRQFSNSRSEMNVSTLELGDSALYLCASSLNAENTGELFFGEGSRLTVL.